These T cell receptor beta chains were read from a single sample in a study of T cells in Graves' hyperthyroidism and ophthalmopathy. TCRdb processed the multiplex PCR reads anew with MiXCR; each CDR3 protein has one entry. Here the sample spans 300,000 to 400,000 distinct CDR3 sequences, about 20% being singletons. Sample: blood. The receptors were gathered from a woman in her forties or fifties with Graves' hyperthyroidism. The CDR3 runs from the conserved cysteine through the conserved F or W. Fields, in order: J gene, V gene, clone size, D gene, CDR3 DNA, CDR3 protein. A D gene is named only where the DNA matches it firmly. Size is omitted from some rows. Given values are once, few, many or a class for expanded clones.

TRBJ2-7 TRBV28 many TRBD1 TGTGCCAGCAGTTTCGGGACAGTAAACTACGAGCAGTACTTC CASSFGTVNYEQYF
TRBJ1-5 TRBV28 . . TGTGCCAGCAATTCTGTTAATCAGCTCCAGCATTTT CASNSVNQLQHF
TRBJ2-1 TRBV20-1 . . TGCAGTGCTAGAGATCAAGAGGGGTTTGCTGAGCAGTTCTTC CSARDQEGFAEQFF
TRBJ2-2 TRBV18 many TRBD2 TGTGCCAGCTCACTGACTAGCGGGGGATCGACCGGGGAGCTGTTTTTT CASSLTSGGSTGELFF
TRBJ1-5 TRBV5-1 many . TGCGCCAGCAGCCGGGAGGGGGGCGACAATCAGCCCCAGCATTTT CASSREGGDNQPQHF
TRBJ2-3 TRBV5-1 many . TGCGCCAGCAGCTTGGACGGGTATAGCACAGATACGCAGTATTTT CASSLDGYSTDTQYF
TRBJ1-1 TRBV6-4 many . TGTGCCAGCAGTGACCCGATTCGACAGGATTTCAACACTGAAGCTTTCTTT CASSDPIRQDFNTEAFF
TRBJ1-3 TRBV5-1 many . TGCGCCAGCAGCAGGGATGGGGTCTTCTCTGGAAACACCATATATTTT CASSRDGVFSGNTIYF
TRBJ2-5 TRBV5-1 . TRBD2 TGCGCCAGCAGCTCTTTGACTAGCGGCCAAACGGGAGAGACCCAGTACTTC CASSSLTSGQTGETQYF
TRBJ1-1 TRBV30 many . TGTGCCTGGTCCAAGAATACGAACACTGAAGCTTTCTTT CAWSKNTNTEAFF
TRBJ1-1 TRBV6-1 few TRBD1 TGTGCCAGCTGGGAATGGCAGGGGGGTATGAACACTGAAGCTTTCTTT CASWEWQGGMNTEAFF
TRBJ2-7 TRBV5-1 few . TGCGCCAGCAGCCAGAGACAGCCTCCAACGGACTACGAGCAGTACTTC CASSQRQPPTDYEQYF
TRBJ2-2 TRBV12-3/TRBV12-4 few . TGTGCCAGCAGTGCGCGACGGGCTAACACCGGGGAGCTGTTTTTT CASSARRANTGELFF
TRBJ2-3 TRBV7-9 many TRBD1 TGTGCCAGCAGCTACTACAGGGGCTACCGCACAGATACGCAGTATTTT CASSYYRGYRTDTQYF
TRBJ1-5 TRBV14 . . TGTGCCAGCAGCCAAGTGACAGGACGGAGCAATCAGCCCCAGCATTTT CASSQVTGRSNQPQHF
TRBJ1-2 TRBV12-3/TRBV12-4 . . TGTGCCAGCAGCAAGGGACGGGACTATGGCTACACCTTC CASSKGRDYGYTF